The clone carrying this T cell receptor (beta chain) showed up just once. The authors' processing: Estimates of nucleated cell counts were drawn from the amplification of reference gene primers. The repertoire was sequenced with immunoSEQ multiplex PCR; TCRdb's copy has only in-frame clones and lacks some. V, J and clone size were drawn from that table, and D and trimming were deduced from the DNA. The profile shows 150,000 to 200,000 clones, around 80% of them singletons. Per germline, CDR1 SGHNT and CDR2 YENEEA. The CDR3 totals 14 residues. V was pared by 5 bases and J by 7 bases, with 10 bases of the junction left unmatched. This sample stems from a study of blood T cell repertoires in COVID-19. Study in general: Acute and convalescent COVID-19 specimens originated in the United States, Italy and Spain. Sample material is recorded as cDNA or gDNA derived from T cells, B-cell-depleted T cells, or PBMCs.

The receptor was isolated from a woman older than 75 with active or convalescent COVID-19. This chain links TRBV11-3 with TRBJ2-7, with TRBD1 matching 8 bases. Material for sequencing was peripheral blood. CDR3 residues: CASSGRGRADEQYF. The DNA for the CDR3 is TGTGCCAGCAGCGGCAGGGGGCGAGCTGATGAGCAGTACTTC.